This passage covers 7 T cell receptor beta chains from one sample sequenced in a study of T cells after yellow fever vaccination. TCRdb reprocessed the 5' RACE reads with MiXCR, giving one entry per CDR3 protein. This table has a few hundred thousand distinct CDR3 sequences, approximately 12% appearing once. The input for sequencing was CD4+ T cells sorted from PBMCs, taken 15 days after the yellow fever booster vaccination. Source of these receptors: a man aged 18 to 35 who received the YFV17D yellow fever vaccine.

This clonotype has just a few counts. The genes are TRBV7-2 and TRBJ1-2; D is ambiguous. Germline V CDR1 and CDR2: SGHTA, FQGNSA. This CDR3 spans 14 amino acids. V shed 5 bases and J shed 3 bases, with 13 bases lying between them. CDR3: CASSPGRNDYGYTF. The DNA for the CDR3 is TGTGCCAGCAGCCCCGGGAGGAATGACTATGGCTACACCTTC.

V is TRBV4-3 and J is TRBJ2-3, with D tentatively TRBD2 (6 bases). CDR1 and CDR2 (germline): LGHNA, YSLEER. The CDR3 has 15 amino acids. Trimming cost V 4 bases and J 6 bases, with 17 bases left between them. CDR3 loop: CASSLLLLGRDTQYF. In DNA, the CDR3 is TGCGCCAGCAGCCTCCTTTTACTAGGGAGGGATACGCAGTATTTT.

The rearrangement links TRBV5-4 to TRBJ1-1; D is uncertain. The ends were cut back, 0 bases at V and 0 bases at J, with 9 bases in the middle. The germline V gene encodes CDR1 SGHNT and CDR2 YYREEE (reference sequence). The CDR3 consists of 15 residues. CDR3 in amino acids: CASSLEGSMNTEAFF. The CDR3 bases are TGTGCCAGCAGCTTGGAGGGATCCATGAACACTGAAGCTTTCTTT.

The chain uses TRBV12-3 or TRBV12-4 and TRBJ2-1; 9 bases are a match to TRBD2. The CDR3 runs to 21 residues. Losses at the gene ends were 2 bases for V and 0 bases for J; bases not matched to a gene: 17. The CDR3 sequence: CASSLRLVGQRGASSYNEQFF. For the CDR3, the DNA is TGTGCCAGCAGTTTACGTCTCGTCGGCCAGCGGGGGGCCAGCTCCTACAATGAGCAGTTCTTC.

This clonotype has only a few counts. The gene calls are TRBV7-2 and TRBJ2-3; D ambiguous. Trimming cost V 4 bases and J 6 bases, with 11 bases left between them. CDR1 is SGHTA, CDR2 FQGNSA, per germline. The CDR3 has 13 residues. This CDR3 is CASSSGRIDTQYF. The CDR3 DNA reads as TGTGCCAGCAGCTCTGGACGCATTGATACGCAGTATTTT. Full variable domain (rest looked up from reference TRBV7-2 and TRBJ2-3): GAGVSQSPSNKVTEKGKDVELRCDPISGHTALYWYRQSLGQGLEFLIYFQGNSAPDKSGLPSDRFSAERTGGSVSTLTIQRTQQEDSAVYLCASSSGRIDTQYFGPGTRLTVL.

This clonotype showed up just a few times. V usage is TRBV27 and J usage is TRBJ2-4; unclear D gene. CDR1 and CDR2 from the germline V gene are MNHEY and SMNVEV (reference sequence). V was pared by 5 bases and J by 3 bases, with 17 bases between. The CDR3 spans 16 residues. The chain's CDR3 is CASSPGHPLGKNIQYF. CDR3 bases: TGTGCCAGCAGTCCCGGGCACCCCTTGGGCAAAAACATTCAGTACTTC.

V usage is TRBV3-1 and J usage is TRBJ2-1; no clear D gene. Germline V CDR1 and CDR2: LGHDT, YNNKEL (reference sequence). V lost 4 bases and J lost 9, with 10 bases in between. This CDR3 region has 12 residues. CDR3 in DNA: TGTGCCAGCAGCCCCCTGCTCGGTGAGCAGTTCTTC. Translation gives CASSPLLGEQFF.